The 30 T cell receptor beta chains listed next were all sequenced from one sample in a study of healthy donors' naive CD4 and CD8 T cells. Each TCR library used 450 to 600 ng of total RNA and a linear amplification protocol. TCRdb fed the reads into MiXCR, producing one record per CDR3 protein. The data contain roughly 200,000 distinct CDR3 sequences, around 70% of them seen just once; the ten biggest clones take up roughly 2.3%. The sequenced sample was naive CD4+ and CD8+ T cells sorted from blood, pooled from several donors. The source is a pool of human donors in good health; the sample pools cells from several healthy donors.

There are a few counts of this clonotype. The chain recombines TRBV5-4 with TRBJ2-3; the D is unclear. V shed 2 bases and J shed 0 bases, with 10 bases lying between them. Looked up from germline, CDR1 is SGHNT and CDR2 is YYREEE (reference sequence). The CDR3 is made up of 15 amino acids. CDR3 DNA sequence: TGTGCCAGCAGCTTACTTTACGCTAGCACAGATACGCAGTATTTT. Protein sequence: CASSLLYASTDTQYF. Using reference TRBV5-4 and TRBJ2-3 for the parts outside the CDR3, the full variable domain is ETGVTQSPTHLIKTRGQQVTLRCSSQSGHNTVSWYQQALGQGPQFIFQYYREEENGRGNFPPRFSGLQFPNYSSELNVNALELDDSALYLCASSLLYASTDTQYFGPGTRLTVL.

The CDR3 loop is CASTKGLAGEDTQYF. The CDR3 region has the DNA TGTGCCAGCACCAAGGGACTAGCGGGAGAAGATACGCAGTATTTT. This chain connects TRBV6-2 or TRBV6-3 to TRBJ2-3; 14 nucleotides align to TRBD2. The CDR3 loop spans 15 amino acids. The V gene's germline CDR1 is MNHEY and CDR2 SVGEGT. Unmatched junction bases numbered 5, after V lost 7 bases and J lost 5 bases.

This chain links TRBV7-8 with TRBJ2-7; possible D gene TRBD2, 5 bases. This CDR3 is built from 14 residues. The ends were cut back, 4 bases at V and 1 base at J, with 11 bases in the middle. Germline V gene data show CDR1 as SGHVS and CDR2 as FQNEAQ. The DNA for the CDR3 is TGTGCCAGCAGCTCCTTCAGGAGGTCCTACGAGCAGTACTTC. Protein product: CASSSFRRSYEQYF.

The chain joins TRBV19 to TRBJ2-2, with a possible D match to TRBD1 (6 bases). The V end was cut by 8 bases, the J end by 3 bases, with 10 bases between. The germline CDR1 and CDR2 sequences are LNHDA and SQIVND (reference sequence). The CDR3 covers 13 residues. CDR3 loop: CASDKGDTGELFF. Written as DNA, the CDR3 is TGTGCCAGTGATAAGGGGGACACCGGGGAGCTGTTTTTT.

The V and J genes are TRBV18 and TRBJ2-7; no definite D call. The CDR3 extends over 12 amino acids. Looked up from germline, CDR1 is KGHSH and CDR2 is LQKENI. V lost 3 bases and J 7 bases, leaving 10 bases between the germline ends. The CDR3 spells CASSPDTVEQYF. The DNA of the CDR3 is TGTGCCAGCTCACCCGACACCGTGGAGCAGTACTTC.

This clonotype was counted a few times. The chain links TRBV4-1 to TRBJ1-2; a possible D gene is TRBD1 (6 bases). Germline V gene lookup returns CDR1 MGHRA and CDR2 YSYEKL. V was shortened by 0 bases and J by 7 bases, with 9 bases between the two germline ends. This CDR3 is 13 amino acids long. The CDR3 spells CASSQEGAFGYTF. The CDR3 bases are TGCGCCAGCAGCCAAGAGGGGGCATTTGGCTACACCTTC.

This chain joins TRBV6-6 and TRBJ2-7, with TRBD2 matching 13 bases. J lost 1 base, V lost 5 bases, and 11 bases had no gene match. The germline V gene has CDR1 MNHNY and CDR2 SVGAGI (reference sequence). This CDR3 spans 18 amino acids. Written as DNA, the CDR3 is TGTGCCAGCAGTGATCTCGGGACTAGCGGGATTTTTTCCTACGAGCAGTACTTC. Translating gives CASSDLGTSGIFSYEQYF.

This clonotype was picked up a small number of times. The chain uses TRBV11-2 and TRBJ2-1; D uncertain. The CDR3 consists of 13 residues. V was pared by 0 bases and J by 10 bases, with 10 bases between. In germline, CDR1 is SGHAT, CDR2 FQNNGV. The CDR3 DNA is TGTGCCAGCAGCTTAGAGATTTTTTGGGAGCAGTTCTTC. Its translation is CASSLEIFWEQFF.

J is TRBJ2-1 and V is TRBV5-4; 10 positions agree with TRBD2. The CDR3 spans 17 residues. With 1 base clipped from V and 6 bases from J, the junction kept 10 bases outside the gene matches. CDR1 is SGHNT, CDR2 YYREEE, per germline (reference sequence). The CDR3 loop is CASSLPDEREGSNEQFF. The CDR3 nucleotides are TGTGCCAGCAGCTTGCCCGACGAGCGGGAGGGTTCCAATGAGCAGTTCTTC.

This chain links TRBV29-1 with TRBJ2-1; TRBD2 might be the D (6 bases). This CDR3 is 15 amino acids long. V was trimmed by 0 bases and J by 4 bases, leaving 13 bases between them. CDR1 is SQVTM and CDR2 is ANQGSEA in the germline V gene. The CDR3 loop is CSVEERRGPYNEQFF. CDR3 DNA: TGCAGCGTTGAAGAGCGGCGGGGCCCATACAATGAGCAGTTCTTC.

The chain joins TRBV6-5 to TRBJ1-6; D call uncertain. This CDR3 has 12 residues. Germline V CDR1 and CDR2: MNHEY, SVGAGI. The V and J ends lost 6 bases and 3 bases respectively, with 3 bases between them. The CDR3 DNA follows: TGTGCCAGCAGCCGCTATAATTCACCCCTCCACTTT. This codes for CASSRYNSPLHF.

The chain links TRBV29-1 to TRBJ2-1; no definite D call. Germline CDR1 reads SQVTM; CDR2 reads ANQGSEA. The CDR3 covers 11 residues. V was cut by 5 bases and J by 7 bases, with 9 bases left in between. Here the CDR3 reads CSVFGRNEQFF. The CDR3 DNA is TGCAGCGTTTTTGGGCGAAATGAGCAGTTCTTC.

The chain carries TRBV19 and TRBJ2-1; the D gene is possibly TRBD1 (5 bases). Deletions cut 9 bases from V and 0 bases from J, with 15 bases between. The V gene's germline CDR1 is LNHDA and CDR2 SQIVND (reference sequence). The CDR3 has 15 amino acids. CDR3 in DNA: TGTGCCAGCCACACAGGAATCAGCTCCTACAATGAGCAGTTCTTC. Its protein is CASHTGISSYNEQFF.

The chain employs TRBV18 and TRBJ1-5; 8 bases agree with TRBD1. Germline CDR1 reads KGHSH; CDR2 reads LQKENI. Losses at the gene ends were 3 bases for V and 7 bases for J; bases not matched to a gene: 8. There are 15 residues in the CDR3. CDR3 sequence: CASSPGTGGKQPQHF. CDR3 nucleotides: TGTGCCAGCTCACCCGGGACAGGAGGTAAACAGCCCCAGCATTTT. The whole variable domain, filled in from reference TRBV18 and TRBJ1-5, reads NAGVMQNPRHLVRRRGQEARLRCSPMKGHSHVYWYRQLPEEGLKFMVYLQKENIIDESGMPKERFSAEFPKEGPSILRIQQVVRGDSAAYFCASSPGTGGKQPQHFGDGTRLSIL.

The V and J genes are TRBV29-1 and TRBJ1-1; D call uncertain. V was cut by 3 bases and J by 4 bases, with 0 bases left in between. CDR1 is SQVTM and CDR2 is ANQGSEA in the germline V gene. This CDR3 contains 9 residues. The CDR3 here is CSVDTEAFF. DNA of the CDR3: TGCAGCGTTGACACTGAAGCTTTCTTT.

Points on this clonotype: A junction boundary mismatches the germline segment, possibly from a read error. V is TRBV20-1 and J is TRBJ1-2; 7 bases agree with TRBD1. This CDR3 contains 15 residues. Germline V gene lookup returns CDR1 DFQATT and CDR2 SNEGSKA (reference sequence). The CDR3 region has the DNA TGCAGTGCCAGAGAACCGGGACAGACTTCCCAAGGCTACACCTTC. Translation: CSAREPGQTSQGYTF.

The chain couples TRBV12-3 or TRBV12-4 to TRBJ2-1; D unclear. This CDR3 is built from 14 residues. The germline V and J ends were trimmed by 5 bases and 0 bases, with 8 bases remaining between them. The CDR3 protein is CASSIGDSYNEQFF. CDR3 bases: TGTGCCAGCAGTATTGGGGACTCCTACAATGAGCAGTTCTTC.

The table lists this clonotype with a count of one. The genes are TRBV4-1 and TRBJ1-3, with no clear D. V gave up 1 base and J gave up 0 bases, with 13 bases separating them. Germline CDR1 reads MGHRA; CDR2 reads YSYEKL. This CDR3 is built from 17 residues. The CDR3 is CASSQVEGGLSGNTIYF. CDR3 DNA sequence: TGCGCCAGCAGCCAAGTTGAGGGCGGACTCTCTGGAAACACCATATATTTT.

This chain links TRBV29-1 with TRBJ2-1; tentative D call: TRBD2 (5 bases). Trimming pared 4 bases from V and 0 bases from J, leaving 10 bases between. CDR1 and CDR2 from the germline V gene are SQVTM and ANQGSEA. This CDR3 comprises 14 residues. CDR3 sequence: CSVVGSGSYNEQFF. As DNA, the CDR3 is TGCAGCGTTGTAGGGAGTGGCTCCTACAATGAGCAGTTCTTC.

V is TRBV6-6 and J is TRBJ1-1; possibly TRBD1 for D (6 bases). The CDR3 sequence is 14 residues long. V gave up 8 bases and J gave up 4 bases, with 17 bases separating them. From germline, CDR1 is MNHNY and CDR2 SVGAGI (reference sequence). The CDR3 DNA reads as TGTGCCAGCTTGGCGAACAAGGGGGTCACTGAAGCTTTCTTT. Translated: CASLANKGVTEAFF.

This clonotype was detected a few times. The gene calls are TRBV29-1 and TRBJ2-5, with TRBD1 matching 8 bases. Trimming at V came to 6 bases and at J to 0 bases, leaving 9 bases not matched to a gene. The CDR3 totals 15 residues. Germline V gene sequence: CDR1 SQVTM, CDR2 ANQGSEA. CDR3 region: CSVTPRTGNQETQYF. Here the CDR3 DNA reads TGCAGCGTCACCCCGAGGACAGGGAACCAAGAGACCCAGTACTTC.

This chain uses TRBV5-1 with TRBJ2-7; 10 bases match TRBD2. The CDR3 sequence is 15 residues long. Germline loops: CDR1 SGHRS, CDR2 YFSETQ. Germline trimming cut 4 bases from V and 3 bases from J; bases unmatched to any gene: 7. CDR3 DNA sequence: TGCGCCAGCAGCCCCGGACTAGCGGAGGTCTACGAGCAGTACTTC. Encoded protein: CASSPGLAEVYEQYF.

J is TRBJ2-1 and V is TRBV19; 7 bases are a match to TRBD1. After removal of 0 bases from V and 7 bases from J, the junction contained 0 bases not matched to a gene. CDR1 and CDR2 from the germline V gene are LNHDA and SQIVND (reference sequence). The CDR3 length is 13 residues. The CDR3 DNA reads TGTGCCAGTAGTATAGAACAGGGGAATGAGCAGTTCTTC. Its protein product is CASSIEQGNEQFF. Supplemented by reference TRBV19 and TRBJ2-1, the full variable domain reads DGGITQSPKYLFRKEGQNVTLSCEQNLNHDAMYWYRQDPGQGLRLIYYSQIVNDFQKGDIAEGYSVSREKKESFPLTVTSAQKNPTAFYLCASSIEQGNEQFFGPGTRLTVL.

This rearrangement joins TRBV29-1 to TRBJ2-7; 9 bases line up with TRBD2. V lost 3 bases and J lost 2; bases outside the gene matches: 5. Germline V gene data show CDR1 as SQVTM and CDR2 as ANQGSEA. This CDR3 region has 14 residues. CDR3 bases: TGCAGCGTTGAGCTGACTAGCGGAACCTACGAGCAGTACTTC. Its protein product is CSVELTSGTYEQYF.

The chain couples TRBV29-1 to TRBJ2-7, with a possible D match to TRBD1 (5 bases). V shed 4 bases and J shed 3 bases, with 10 bases lying between them. This CDR3 spans 12 amino acids. Germline CDR1 reads SQVTM; CDR2 reads ANQGSEA. The CDR3 DNA reads TGCAGCGTTGGACAGCTATTCTACGAGCAGTACTTC. This translates into CSVGQLFYEQYF.

The chain joins TRBV27 to TRBJ2-1; 14 nucleotides match TRBD2. Germline V CDR1 and CDR2: MNHEY, SMNVEV (reference sequence). This CDR3 has 14 amino acids. V lost 4 bases, J lost 7 bases, and 0 bases stayed unmatched. Here the CDR3 reads CASSWTSGRNEQFF. CDR3 DNA: TGTGCCAGCAGTTGGACTAGCGGGAGGAATGAGCAGTTCTTC.

V and J are TRBV15 and TRBJ1-1; D is unclear. Trimming took 0 bases from V and 1 from J, leaving 9 bases between them. This CDR3 is 15 amino acids long. CDR1 is LNHNV, CDR2 YYDKDF, per germline (reference sequence). CDR3 residues: CATSRDLAANTEAFF. Written as DNA, the CDR3 is TGTGCCACCAGCAGAGATCTGGCAGCGAACACTGAAGCTTTCTTT. Combining the CDR3 with reference TRBV15 and TRBJ1-1 gives the whole variable domain DAMVIQNPRYQVTQFGKPVTLSCSQTLNHNVMYWYQQKSSQAPKLLFHYYDKDFNNEADTPDNFQSRRPNTSFCFLDIRSPGLGDTAMYLCATSRDLAANTEAFFGQGTRLTVV.

This chain joins TRBV19 and TRBJ2-1; D remains ambiguous. The germline V gene encodes CDR1 LNHDA and CDR2 SQIVND (reference sequence). Trimming shortened V by 0 bases and J by 9 bases, and 12 bases separated the two germline ends. The CDR3 spans 14 residues. The CDR3 here is CASSIDPLAFEQFF. The CDR3 bases are TGTGCCAGTAGTATAGATCCCCTGGCTTTTGAGCAGTTCTTC.

V usage is TRBV5-4 and J usage is TRBJ2-4; 7 bases match TRBD1. V shed 4 bases, J shed 3 bases, and the junction held 7 bases outside the gene matches. CDR1 SGHNT and CDR2 YYREEE come from the germline V gene (reference sequence). CDR3 length equals 15 residues. CDR3 bases: TGTGCCAGCAGCGTATCCGGGACAGTCAAAAACATTCAGTACTTC. This encodes CASSVSGTVKNIQYF.

This chain connects TRBV6-5 to TRBJ2-3; the D call may be TRBD1 or TRBD2 (5 bases each). The V gene lost 5 bases and the J gene lost 0 bases, with 15 bases spanning the gap. Germline CDR1 is MNHEY and CDR2 is SVGAGI. The CDR3 runs to 16 residues. This CDR3 reads CASSPPRGWSTDTQYF. Here the CDR3 DNA reads TGTGCCAGCAGTCCGCCGAGGGGCTGGAGCACAGATACGCAGTATTTT.